This T cell receptor beta chain was documented in a study of blood T cell repertoires in COVID-19 (dated by TCRdb to about 2020). Background for the entire study: Samples from collaborators originated in the United States, Italy and Spain and spanned both the acute and convalescent phases of COVID-19. Nearly every sample came with metadata listing a de-identified subject ID, COVID-19 status, age in years and sex. The prospective study material was composed of cDNA or gDNA derived from T cells, B-cell-depleted T cells, or PBMCs. Where available, HLA class I and class II types were taken from metadata supplied by the sample provider and were not determined by assay-based typing. The repertoires were released in a freely available public database intended as a resource for research on the immune response to SARS-CoV-2. The dataset comprised deeply sampled blood TCRbeta repertoires from subjects exposed to, actively infected with, or recovered from COVID-19. The samples were drawn from two sources: the first 160 participants of the ongoing ImmuneRACE study, and about 1,300 subjects contributed by 6 global collaborators. What the work shows at the level of the full study, not this receptor alone: How much clinical and demographic metadata was included differed by source and by participant, and the metadata was provided uncurated.

TCRbeta CDR3 regions were amplified from genomic DNA using the immunoSEQ Assay, a bias-controlled multiplex PCR. Concerning the study's data processing: Within the assay, amplification of reference gene primers was used to estimate how many nucleated cells each sample contained. To quantify the absolute abundance of each unique TCRbeta CDR3 rearrangement, sequence reads were collapsed and filtered. Productive Simpson clonality was computed per sample as the square root of Simpson's diversity index over productive rearrangements. TCRdb took over this immuneACCESS table, retaining in-frame rearrangements with V and J assigned. Such tables are incomplete; in checked studies, under half of the missing clones stem from an unresolved V gene, and the remainder is unexplained. V and J calls plus clone size are reproduced from that table; the DNA served to infer D and trimming. For this sample the table gives around 400,000 clones, of which around 87% were detected only once. The ten largest clones add up to over 9.5% of the sample.

The germline V gene sets CDR1 to SGDLS and CDR2 to YYNGEE. V is pared back by 0 bases and J by 4 bases, with 11 bases lying between the germline termini. From the cysteine through the phenylalanine, the CDR3 covers 14 amino acids. Solely the CDR3 DNA is kept, with 42 bases framed from the first base. One collaborating source in Seattle enrolled patients while the patients were actively infected and followed the patients over time throughout the course of disease. Whole blood was collected in K2EDTA tubes by collaborating institutions according to the institutions' own protocols. Collaborator samples were shipped for TCRbeta analysis as frozen whole blood, isolated PBMCs, or DNA extracted from either sample type. On this clone: Its antigen is not yet known. Base-call qualities are not available, and no considerably larger clone is one nucleotide away.

The TCR was taken from a woman in her twenties or thirties with COVID-19, enrolled during active disease. Sequencing was carried out using peripheral blood. The sequence is built from TRBV9 and TRBJ2-7; no D gene can be assigned with confidence. The CDR3 in this case is CASSVDNSPYEQYF. The DNA sequence reads TGTGCCAGCAGCGTAGACAACAGCCCATACGAGCAGTACTTC. The entire variable domain, with the stretches around the CDR3 drawn from the reference TRBV9 and TRBJ2-7 proteins, is DSGVTQTPKHLITATGQRVTLRCSPRSGDLSVYWYQQSLDQGLQFLIQYYNGEERAKGNILERFSAQQFPDLHSELNLSSLELGDSALYFCASSVDNSPYEQYFGPGTRLTVT.